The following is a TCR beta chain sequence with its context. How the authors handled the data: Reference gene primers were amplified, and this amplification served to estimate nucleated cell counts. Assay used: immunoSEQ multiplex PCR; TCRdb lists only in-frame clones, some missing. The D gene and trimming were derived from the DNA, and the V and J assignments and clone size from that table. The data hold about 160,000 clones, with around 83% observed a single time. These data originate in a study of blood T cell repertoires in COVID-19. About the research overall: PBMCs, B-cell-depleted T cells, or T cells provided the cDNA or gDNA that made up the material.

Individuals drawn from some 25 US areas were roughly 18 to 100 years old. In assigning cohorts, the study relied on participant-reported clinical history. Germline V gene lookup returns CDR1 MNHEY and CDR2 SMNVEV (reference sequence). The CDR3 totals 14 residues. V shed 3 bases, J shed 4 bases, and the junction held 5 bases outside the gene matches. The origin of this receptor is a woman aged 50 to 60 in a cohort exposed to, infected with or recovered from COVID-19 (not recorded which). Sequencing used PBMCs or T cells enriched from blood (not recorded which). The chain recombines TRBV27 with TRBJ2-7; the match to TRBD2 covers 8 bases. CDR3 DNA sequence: TGTGCCAGCAGTTTGAGCGGGAGTGCGTACGAGCAGTACTTC. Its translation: CASSLSGSAYEQYF.